The sample holds many counts of the clone carrying this TCR beta chain. Antigen: not known. Scientists made TCR beta libraries using quantitative 5'-RACE with molecular barcodes. A single record per CDR3 protein comes from TCRdb applying MiXCR to the 5' RACE reads. Among under 200,000 distinct CDR3 sequences listed, 9.5% to 10% were seen once. Trimming cost V 0 bases and J 8 bases; bases outside gene matches: 5. CDR1 and CDR2 from the germline V gene are SGHDT and YYEEEE. The CDR3 sequence is 14 residues long. This specimen comes from a study of CD8 T cells in ankylosing spondylitis. Findings of the study overall: Significantly higher representation of disease-linked clones was reported for matched ankylosing spondylitis synovial fluid. Clones linked to the disease showed a CD8+ phenotype. They occurred at relatively low frequencies in peripheral blood. A TCR beta motif of under ten highly homologous variants appeared characteristic of ankylosing spondylitis blood.

Material for sequencing was blood, either unsorted or a sorted T cell fraction (not recorded which). V gene TRBV5-6 combines with J gene TRBJ2-1, with 7 positions matching TRBD2. This TCR came from a female donor with ankylosing spondylitis or in good health (not recorded which). The CDR3 sequence is CASSLGGRVDEQFF. The CDR3 DNA reads as TGTGCCAGCAGCTTGGGAGGGAGGGTAGATGAGCAGTTCTTC.